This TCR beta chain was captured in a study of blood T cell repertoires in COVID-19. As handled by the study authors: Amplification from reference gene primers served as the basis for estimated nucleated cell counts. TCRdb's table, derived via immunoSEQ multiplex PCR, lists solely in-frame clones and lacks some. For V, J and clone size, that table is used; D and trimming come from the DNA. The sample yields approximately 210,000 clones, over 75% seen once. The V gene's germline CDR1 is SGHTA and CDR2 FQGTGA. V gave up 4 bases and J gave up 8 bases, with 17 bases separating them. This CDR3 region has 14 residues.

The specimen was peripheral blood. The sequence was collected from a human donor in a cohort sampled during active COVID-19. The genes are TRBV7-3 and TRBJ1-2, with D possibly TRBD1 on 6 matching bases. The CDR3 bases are TGTGCCAGCAGCTCTGGTTGGGGGCTCGGGGGCTACACCTTC. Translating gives CASSSGWGLGGYTF.